This TCR beta chain was identified in a study of blood T cell repertoires in COVID-19. Sequenced by immunoSEQ multiplex PCR; TCRdb stores in-frame clones only, minus some. The data contain hundreds of thousands of clones, around nine tenths of them singletons. CDR3 size: 15 residues. Germline assignment: CDR1 MNHNS and CDR2 SASEGT. J gave up 1 base and V 1 base, and 2 bases lay outside the gene matches. The chain combines TRBV6-1 with TRBJ2-7; TRBD1 matches 9 bases. What was sequenced was PBMCs or T cells enriched from blood (not recorded which). The receptor was derived from a man aged 60 to 69 who had recovered from COVID-19. The CDR3 here is CASSEVGTGSYEQYF. In DNA form, the CDR3 reads TGTGCCAGCAGTGAAGTGGGGACAGGGTCCTACGAGCAGTACTTC.